Given below is one T cell receptor beta chain in context. In the original analysis: By means of reference gene primer amplification, nucleated cell counts were estimated. TCRdb's copy holds only in-frame clones and misses some; the assay was immunoSEQ multiplex PCR. V and J calls and clone size are those listed in that table; D and trimming were worked out from the DNA. The sample lists 250,000 or so clones, roughly 90% seen once, with about 0.8% in the top ten. The CDR3 is 13 residues long. This sample is part of a study of blood T cell repertoires in COVID-19. Study as a whole: COVID-19 samples, acute and convalescent, were from the United States, Italy and Spain.

The specimen was peripheral blood. This sequence joins TRBV21-1 and TRBJ1-5. TRBV21-1 is a listed pseudogene. The clonotype originates from a young woman with acute or convalescent COVID-19. CDR3 region: CASSREYNQPQHF. DNA of the CDR3: TGTGCCAGCAGCCGGGAGTACAATCAGCCCCAGCATTTT.